This T cell receptor beta chain emerged from a study of T-cell memory formation after mild COVID-19 (dated by TCRdb to about 2021). Context from the whole study: Most TCR sequence clusters were specific to one of the two donors. In two donors, T-cell clones that expanded and contracted after mild COVID-19 were followed by sequencing TCRalpha and TCRbeta repertoires longitudinally. The cohort was made up of two young adult volunteers, one female and one male, who were previously healthy. Beyond this particular receptor, the publication reports: SARS-CoV-2 specificity of the second-wave clones peaking on day 37 was not confirmed. Only a couple of mild cases were covered by the study, and larger cohorts that include severe cases with pre-infection samples were considered necessary. Clones contracting from day 15 to 85 had balanced CD4/CD8 phenotypes, while a second wave expanding from day 15 to 37 was biased towards CD4+. Some responding clones were found in pre-infection memory, which suggests that pre-existing cross-reactive memory T cells took part in the SARS-CoV-2 response. Contracting CD4+ clones turned up mainly in the CM and EM memory subsets, whereas EMRA was where CD8+ clones were enriched.

Reading from cysteine to phenylalanine, the CDR3 counts 12 amino acids. Solely the CDR3 DNA is kept, with 36 bases framed from the first base. V gives up 7 bases and J gives up 1 base, and the segment between their germline ends measures 8 bases. As encoded in the germline V gene (reference sequence), CDR1 is SEHNR while CDR2 is FQNEAQ. A word on this clonotype: Its specific antigen is unknown. One base away there is no much larger clone; base qualities are not given.

Ficoll-Paque density gradient centrifugation was the method used to isolate PBMCs. Sequencing took place on an Illumina NovaSeq 6000. TCRalpha and TCRbeta cDNA libraries were built by 5'RACE with constant-segment primers, adding sample barcodes and unique molecular identifiers. RNA was extracted from every sample with Trizol reagent. The libraries were amplified in two PCR steps, and the second step added a second sample barcode and Illumina TruSeq adapters. Libraries were sequenced on an Illumina NovaSeq with 2 x 150 bp paired-end reads. Per the authors' processing: Demultiplexing of reads and collapsing into UMI-guided consensus sequences were performed with migec v1.2.7. Using mixcr v2.1.11, UMI consensuses were aligned to TRA and TRB V and J templates and then assembled into clonotypes. Expanded or contracted clonotypes were those called significant by both edgeR and NoisET, with noise models trained on biological replicates. edgeR calls used a false discovery rate-adjusted p below 0.01 and a log2 fold-change threshold of 1. As an exploratory analysis of dynamics, PCA with hierarchical clustering was applied to max-normalized trajectories of the 1000 most abundant clonotypes. Separately sequenced CD4+ and CD8+ repertoires were used to assign a CD4 or CD8 phenotype to each responding clone. TCRdb took the public reads, trimmed them with fastp at Q25, ran MiXCR for clone calling and kept in-frame beta chains. Each CDR3 protein appears once, grouped with its most common genes and DNA. Here the V and J calls rest on TCRdb's processing, not on the authors' analysis. The sample table shows about 190,000 distinct CDR3 sequences, and around 16% are seen once. Of the sample, 2% to 3% falls within the top ten clones.

The chain links TRBV7-9 with TRBJ2-7; the D assignment is uncertain and may be TRBD1 or TRBD2, with 5 bases supporting each. This sequence was found in an adult woman who had mild COVID-19 (a few samples of this study predate the infection). The sample titles of this study are shuffled in the database, so cell type and time point are left out; the donor was told from shared clones. Sequenced material: PBMCs or a T cell subset sorted from them (not recorded which). The nucleotides are TGTGCCAGCACCAGGGAGTCCTACGAGCAGTACTTC. It translates as CASTRESYEQYF.